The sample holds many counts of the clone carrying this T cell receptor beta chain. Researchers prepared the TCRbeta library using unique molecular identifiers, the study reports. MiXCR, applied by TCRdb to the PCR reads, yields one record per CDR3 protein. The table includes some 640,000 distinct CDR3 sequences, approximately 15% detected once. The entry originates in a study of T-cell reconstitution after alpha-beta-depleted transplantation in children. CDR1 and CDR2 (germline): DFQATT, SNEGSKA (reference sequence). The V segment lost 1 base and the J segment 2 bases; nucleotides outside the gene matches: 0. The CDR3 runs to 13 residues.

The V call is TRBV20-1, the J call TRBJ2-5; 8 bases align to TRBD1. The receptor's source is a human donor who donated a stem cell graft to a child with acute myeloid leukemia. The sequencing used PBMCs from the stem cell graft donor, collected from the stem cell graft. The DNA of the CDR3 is TGCAGTGCTAGAGGACAGGGGCAAGAGACCCAGTACTTC. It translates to CSARGQGQETQYF.